This T cell receptor beta chain was recorded in a study of early T cells in non-severe SARS-CoV-2 infection. In this sample, this clonotype turned up many times. TCRdb reprocessed the 5' RACE reads via MiXCR and lists one record per CDR3 protein. The sample shows tens of thousands of distinct CDR3 sequences, around 12% of them seen only once. Trimming shortened V by 4 bases and J by 3 bases, and 16 bases separated the two germline ends. This CDR3 contains 14 residues. Germline-derived CDR1 and CDR2 are SQVTM and ANQGSEA. The TCR comes from an adult who was a healthcare worker with PCR-confirmed SARS-CoV-2 infection or an uninfected control (not recorded which). The sample was whole blood, taken at baseline. The chain carries TRBV29-1 and TRBJ2-7; unclear D gene. This CDR3 reads CSVGGPQANYEQYF. CDR3 bases: TGCAGCGTTGGAGGACCCCAGGCTAACTACGAGCAGTACTTC.